This T cell receptor beta chain was captured by sequencing in a study of blood T cell repertoires in COVID-19. Background on the study: Among Cohort 3 donors, those recovered had two negative PCRs, clearance, or symptom resolution.

For this clone: Other DNA sequences in this sample translate to the same CDR3.

The protocol was immunoSEQ multiplex PCR, while the TCRdb copy is restricted to in-frame clones and leaves out a portion. The profile shows 350,000 to 400,000 clones, about 89% of them singletons. The CDR3 length is 16 residues. The ends lost 5 bases at V and 8 bases at J; junction bases unmatched: 7. Germline values: CDR1 KGHDR, CDR2 SFDVKD. Adults between roughly 18 and 89 years of age took part from some 25 US areas. Assignments of participants to cohorts depended upon their own reported clinical history. Sequenced sample: PBMCs or T cells enriched from blood (not recorded which). The origin of this receptor is a middle-aged man in a cohort exposed to, infected with or recovered from COVID-19 (not recorded which). The chain has TRBV24-1 and TRBJ2-1; 14 bases agree with TRBD2. CDR3 residues: CATSASGTSGRDEQFF. The CDR3 region has the DNA TGTGCCACCAGTGCCTCCGGGACTAGCGGGAGAGATGAGCAGTTCTTC.